This T cell receptor (beta chain) was retrieved from a study of siplizumab effects on memory and regulatory T cells. Details on this clone: Its antigen remains unknown.

Findings of the study overall: Memory cells that were CD4+ and unstimulated gave rise to alloreactive sequences, which siplizumab significantly reduced. Proof of suppressive function in proliferating Tregs from siplizumab cultures was not established.

Some 96,000 TCR templates per sample were assayed. Only in-frame clones appear in the TCRdb table, and some are missing; sequencing was by immunoSEQ multiplex PCR. Found here are roughly 92,000 clones, 94% of them singletons; the top ten hold roughly 0.29%. This CDR3 is 14 amino acids long. The germline V gene has CDR1 LNHDA and CDR2 SQIVND (reference sequence). J gave up 5 bases and V 3 bases, and 7 bases lay outside the gene matches. The chain couples TRBV19 to TRBJ2-7, with TRBD1 identical over 7 bases. Sequencing was carried out using non-Treg CD4+ T cells sorted from blood. This TCR was recovered from a human donor in good health. CDR3 sequence (DNA): TGTGCCAGTAGTATTCAAGGGGGCTCGCACGAGCAGTACTTC. It encodes CASSIQGGSHEQYF.